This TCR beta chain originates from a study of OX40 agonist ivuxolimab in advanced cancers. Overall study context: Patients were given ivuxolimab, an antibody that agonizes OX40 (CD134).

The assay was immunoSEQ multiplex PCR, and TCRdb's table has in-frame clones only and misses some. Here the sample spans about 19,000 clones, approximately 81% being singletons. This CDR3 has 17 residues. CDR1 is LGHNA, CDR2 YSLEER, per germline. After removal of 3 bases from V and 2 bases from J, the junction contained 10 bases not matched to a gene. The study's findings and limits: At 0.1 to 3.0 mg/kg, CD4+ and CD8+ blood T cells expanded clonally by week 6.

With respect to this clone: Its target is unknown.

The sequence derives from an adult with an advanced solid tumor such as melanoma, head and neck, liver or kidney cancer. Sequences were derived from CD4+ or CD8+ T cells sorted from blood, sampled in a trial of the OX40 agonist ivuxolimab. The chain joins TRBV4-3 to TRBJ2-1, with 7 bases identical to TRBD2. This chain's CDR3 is CASSQRTGGPTYNEQFF. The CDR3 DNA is TGCGCCAGCAGCCAGCGAACGGGGGGACCTACCTACAATGAGCAGTTCTTC.